The 22 T cell receptor beta chains in this list originate from one sample, sequenced in a study of CD8+ T cells in alopecia areata. Sample treatment: oral pan-JAK inhibitor, 5-10 mg twice daily. Sequencing used cDNA as its template, made by extracting RNA and reverse transcribing it. Clones were sequenced by immunoSEQ multiplex PCR, and TCRdb holds only the in-frame ones, with some missing. Here the sample spans approximately 150,000 clones, approximately 57% being singletons. This sample comprised CD4+ T cells sorted from blood, obtained at week 24, from a patient treated with tofacitinib. These receptors were obtained from a human donor with alopecia areata.

This clone occurred once. The chain carries TRBV27 and TRBJ1-2; TRBD1 matches at 8 bases. V shed 5 bases, J shed 0 bases, and the junction held 2 bases outside the gene matches. The germline gives CDR1 MNHEY, CDR2 SMNVEV (reference sequence). The CDR3 sequence is 14 residues long. CDR3 DNA: TGTGCCAGCAGTACGGGACAGGCTAACTATGGCTACACCTTC. Translated: CASSTGQANYGYTF.

This clone was seen a few times. The rearrangement links TRBV20-1 to TRBJ2-3; D remains unclear. Germline V lookup: CDR1 DFQATT, CDR2 SNEGSKA (reference sequence). This CDR3 has 11 residues. The CDR3 is CSFPDRDTQYF. Here the CDR3 DNA reads TGCAGCTTCCCTGACCGTGATACGCAGTATTTT.

The chain is built from TRBV29-1 and TRBJ2-3; D is possibly TRBD1 (6 bases). Germline loops: CDR1 SQVTM, CDR2 ANQGSEA. Trimming took 2 bases from V and 1 from J, leaving 7 bases between them. CDR3 length: 13 amino acids. CDR3 region: CSVEPGGTDTQYF. CDR3 in DNA: TGCAGCGTTGAACCAGGGGGCACAGATACGCAGTATTTT.

This clone was counted a few times. The chain uses TRBV4-2 and TRBJ1-4; the D gene is possibly TRBD1 (6 bases). CDR3 length equals 14 residues. V gave up 5 bases and J gave up 8 bases, with 15 bases separating them. Germline CDR1 reads LGHNA; CDR2 reads YNFKEQ. This CDR3 is CASSAQGLQEKLFF. The DNA for the CDR3 is TGTGCCAGCAGCGCACAGGGTTTGCAGGAAAAACTGTTTTTT.

Only a few counts were recorded for this clone. The rearrangement uses TRBV14 and TRBJ2-3; 10 nucleotides match TRBD2. Germline loops: CDR1 SGHDN, CDR2 FVKESK. The CDR3 is 16 amino acids. The V segment lost 1 base and the J segment 2 bases; nucleotides outside the gene matches: 3. CDR3 sequence (DNA): TGTGCCAGCAGCCAAGTCAGCGGGGGGGACACAGATACGCAGTATTTT. Amino acids: CASSQVSGGDTDTQYF.

This chain links TRBV19 with TRBJ2-1, with D perhaps matching TRBD1 (6 bases). CDR3 length: 14 amino acids. The germline V gene encodes CDR1 LNHDA and CDR2 SQIVND (reference sequence). The V and J ends lost 6 bases and 3 bases respectively, with 12 bases between them. The CDR3 here is CASRDPGHYNEQFF. The CDR3, as DNA: TGTGCCAGTAGGGACCCGGGACACTACAATGAGCAGTTCTTC.

The gene calls are TRBV7-6 and TRBJ1-3; weak D call: TRBD1 (5 bases). This CDR3 contains 15 residues. V lost 1 base and J 2 bases, leaving 9 bases between the germline ends. CDR1 and CDR2 (germline): SGHVS, FNYEAQ. CDR3 nucleotides: TGTGCCAGCAGCTTAGAGGGGTCCACTGGAAACACCATATATTTT. Translating gives CASSLEGSTGNTIYF. The variable domain in full, with the rest retrieved from reference TRBV7-6 and TRBJ1-3, is GAGVSQSPRYKVTKRGQDVALRCDPISGHVSLYWYRQALGQGPEFLTYFNYEAQQDKSGLPNDRFSAERPEGSISTLTIQRTEQRDSAMYRCASSLEGSTGNTIYFGEGSWLTVV.

V usage is TRBV5-1 and J usage is TRBJ1-1, with D possibly matching TRBD1 (6 bases). Germline-derived CDR1 and CDR2 are SGHRS and YFSETQ. Trimming took 4 bases from V and 4 from J, leaving 8 bases between them. The CDR3 spans 12 residues. The CDR3 DNA reads TGCGCCAGCAGCGAGGACAGCACTGAAGCTTTCTTT. It codes for CASSEDSTEAFF.

This clone was seen a handful of times. This chain joins TRBV4-2 and TRBJ2-7, with 8 bases aligning to TRBD1. The V and J ends lost 3 bases and 6 bases, in that order; junction bases with no gene match: 4. CDR3 length: 13 amino acids. CDR1 and CDR2 from the germline V gene are LGHNA and YNFKEQ. CDR3 nucleotide sequence: TGTGCCAGCAGCCAGGACAGGGTCCGCGAGCAGTACTTC. It is translated as CASSQDRVREQYF.

This chain connects TRBV6-1 to TRBJ1-4; possible D gene TRBD1, 5 bases. CDR1 MNHNS and CDR2 SASEGT come from the germline V gene. Trimming took off 6 bases at V and 3 bases at J, with 11 bases between the two ends. There are 14 residues in the CDR3. The CDR3 protein is CASSLGGANEKLFF. CDR3 nucleotide sequence: TGTGCCAGCAGCCTGGGGGGTGCTAATGAAAAACTGTTTTTT.

This clone was seen only a few times. V and J are TRBV7-8 and TRBJ2-7, with 9 bases aligning to TRBD1. Looked up from germline, CDR1 is SGHVS and CDR2 is FQNEAQ. The CDR3 totals 14 residues. V lost 4 bases to trimming and J lost 3 bases; unmatched junction nucleotides: 4. DNA of the CDR3: TGTGCCAGCAGCTCGGACAGGGGAGGCTACGAGCAGTACTTC. Encoded protein: CASSSDRGGYEQYF.

The V gene is TRBV29-1, the J gene TRBJ2-7, with 9 bases aligning to TRBD1. V was clipped by 7 bases and J by 7 bases; unmatched bases: 14. The CDR3 sequence is 14 residues long. CDR1 is SQVTM, CDR2 ANQGSEA, per germline. The CDR3: CSAAPDRGRGEQYF. The CDR3 nucleotides are TGCAGCGCTGCCCCGGACAGGGGAAGGGGGGAGCAGTACTTC.

This clone was observed a handful of times. The genes are TRBV6-5 and TRBJ2-5, with TRBD2 matching over 8 bases. The trim removed 7 bases at V and 5 bases at J, leaving 12 bases unmatched. The CDR3 is made up of 15 amino acids. Germline V gives CDR1 MNHEY, CDR2 SVGAGI. The CDR3 loop is CASKASSGLWETQYF. The CDR3 region has the DNA TGTGCCAGCAAGGCGTCTAGCGGGCTATGGGAGACCCAGTACTTC.

This clone was detected only a few times. The rearrangement joins TRBV29-1 to TRBJ1-1, with D hard to call. V lost 4 bases to trimming and J lost 2 bases, with 11 bases between them. The V gene's germline CDR1 is SQVTM and CDR2 ANQGSEA. The CDR3 covers 13 residues. CDR3 residues: CSVAVTANTEAFF. For the CDR3, the DNA is TGCAGCGTTGCTGTAACAGCCAACACTGAAGCTTTCTTT.

This clone was seen only once. This sequence joins TRBV30 and TRBJ1-2; perhaps TRBD1 as D (5 bases). The CDR3 has 12 residues. The ends were cut back, 0 bases at V and 5 bases at J, with 7 bases in the middle. Per germline, CDR1 GTSNPN and CDR2 SVGIG (reference sequence). This chain's CDR3 is CAWSVWGYGYTF. The CDR3 DNA follows: TGTGCCTGGAGTGTATGGGGGTATGGCTACACCTTC.

This chain links TRBV15 with TRBJ2-3; D might be TRBD2 (6 bases). Germline V lookup: CDR1 LNHNV, CDR2 YYDKDF (reference sequence). CDR3 size: 15 residues. V gave up 1 base and J gave up 4 bases, with 12 bases separating them. The CDR3 bases are TGTGCCACCAGCAGAGCCGGGCGGGGTGCAGATACGCAGTATTTT. It translates to CATSRAGRGADTQYF.

This clone has a count of ten or more. The V and J genes are TRBV7-2 and TRBJ2-1; TRBD2 aligns across 7 bases. Trimming took 1 base from V and 4 from J; bases not matched to a gene: 7. The germline gives CDR1 SGHTA, CDR2 FQGNSA. This CDR3 spans 16 amino acids. CDR3 in amino acids: CASSLVRLAVYNEQFF. In nucleotides, the CDR3 is TGTGCCAGCAGCTTAGTACGGCTAGCGGTTTACAATGAGCAGTTCTTC.

This clone has more than one count but fewer than ten. The V gene is TRBV10-3, the J gene TRBJ1-5, with D maybe TRBD1 (5 bases). Germline assignment: CDR1 ENHRY and CDR2 SYGVKD. The CDR3 contains 13 residues. V dropped 10 bases and J dropped 5 bases, with 15 bases sitting between them. For the CDR3, the DNA is TGTGCCACCACTCAGGGTGGCGATCAGCCCCAGCATTTT. Residues: CATTQGGDQPQHF.

The V and J genes are TRBV29-1 and TRBJ1-2; TRBD1 matches 8 bases. CDR3 length equals 14 residues. With 3 bases clipped from V and 0 bases from J, the junction kept 3 bases outside the gene matches. CDR1 is SQVTM and CDR2 is ANQGSEA in the germline V gene. The CDR3 sequence is CSVDETGANYGYTF. The CDR3 nucleotides are TGCAGCGTTGACGAGACAGGGGCTAACTATGGCTACACCTTC.

The CDR3 sequence: CASSPPGSPLHF. The CDR3 nucleotides are TGTGCCAGTAGTCCCCCAGGTTCACCCCTCCACTTT. V usage is TRBV19 and J usage is TRBJ1-6; D is ambiguous. Germline V CDR1 and CDR2: LNHDA, SQIVND (reference sequence). V shed 5 bases and J shed 9 bases, with 8 bases lying between them. The CDR3 has 12 residues.

V usage is TRBV19 and J usage is TRBJ2-6, with D uncertain. Trimming took off 9 bases at V and 0 bases at J, with 12 bases between the two ends. The CDR3 runs 15 residues. The germline CDR1 and CDR2 sequences are LNHDA and SQIVND (reference sequence). CDR3 in amino acids: CASLSSGSGANVLTF. For the CDR3, the DNA is TGTGCCAGCCTATCGTCTGGCTCTGGGGCCAACGTCCTGACTTTC.

This clone was seen a handful of times. The V and J genes are TRBV6-5 and TRBJ1-6; 11 nucleotides agree with TRBD1. In germline, CDR1 is MNHEY, CDR2 SVGAGI. This CDR3 spans 14 amino acids. With V trimmed by 6 bases and J by 9 bases, 4 bases remained unmatched. The CDR3 protein is CASRGQGGSSPLHF. DNA for the CDR3: TGTGCCAGCAGGGGACAGGGGGGCAGTTCACCCCTCCACTTT.